This TCR beta chain was profiled in a study of blood T cell repertoires in COVID-19. Turning to the study itself: T cells, B-cell-depleted T cells, or PBMCs provided the cDNA or gDNA that served as material.

Those who participated ranged in age from 18 to 89 years and resided in approximately 23 US areas. Membership in each cohort depended on participant-reported clinical history. Original analysis: The authors estimated nucleated cell counts from reference gene primer amplification. Sequenced by immunoSEQ multiplex PCR; TCRdb stores in-frame clones only, minus some. V and J calls and clone size are copied from that table; D and trimming were computed from the DNA. Here the sample spans fewer than 250,000 clones, roughly 87% being singletons. The CDR3 consists of 14 residues. V lost 2 bases, J lost 3 bases, and 9 bases lay in between. Germline V CDR1 and CDR2: SGHRS, YFSETQ.

Sequences were obtained from PBMCs or T cells enriched from blood (not recorded which). The V call is TRBV5-1, the J call TRBJ1-5, with D uncertain. The sequence was obtained from a man aged 25 to 40 in a cohort exposed to, infected with or recovered from COVID-19 (not recorded which). CDR3 coding DNA: TGCGCCAGCAGCTTTGGAGGGAACAATCAGCCCCAGCATTTT. As protein: CASSFGGNNQPQHF.